Only a few counts were recorded for the clone carrying this T cell receptor beta chain. The antigen is undetermined. The entry originates in a study of regulatory T cells in long-lasting Graves disease. The study's findings and limits: A greater number of public clonotypes (2,741) was shared by persistent patients than by new patients (roughly 880). Persistent disease exhibited a predilection for TRBV28, TRBJ1-2 and TRBJ2-5.

Time point meaning: persistent/refractory GD, antithyroid drugs over 5 years with positive TRAb. Construction of the TCR library relied on RNA isolated from PBMCs. Xi'an, China, was home to the endocrinology department that provided patients. Assembly of TCR beta libraries relied on iRepertoire HTBI primers together with Arm-PCR of CDR3 regions. Each CDR3 protein gets one entry after TCRdb re-called the multiplex PCR reads with MiXCR. The table includes a few hundred thousand distinct CDR3 sequences, 21% detected once. The germline V gene encodes CDR1 MNHEY and CDR2 SMNVEV (reference sequence). The V segment lost 6 bases and the J segment 0 bases; nucleotides outside the gene matches: 13. This CDR3 has 19 residues.

The source of this sequence is a female donor with Graves disease. Specimen: peripheral blood mononuclear cells (PBMCs), collected when the disease was refractory, from a patient treated with antithyroid drugs. V gene TRBV27 combines with J gene TRBJ1-6, with 8 bases matching TRBD1. As DNA, the CDR3 is TGTGCCAGCAGCCGACAGGGGTCCCAAACGACCTCCTATAATTCACCCCTCCACTTT. Protein product: CASSRQGSQTTSYNSPLHF.